The subject of this entry is one T cell receptor beta chain. Its target is not known. This may be a read error, as it is one base from a much larger clone. CDR3 length: 14 residues. Aged 18 to 65, hyperthyroidism patients had new diagnoses of under 2 months' duration. The diagnostic workup employed clinical symptoms, serum thyroxine, TRAb, thyroid ultrasound and orbital computed tomography. The authors amplified TCR beta CDR3 regions from RNA transcripts. Second-round multiplex PCR came after first-round RT-PCR with HTBI primers. TCRdb fed the multiplex PCR reads into MiXCR, producing one record per CDR3 protein. The sample lists around 1.1 million distinct CDR3 sequences, about 35% occurring once. The data originate from a study of Graves' ophthalmopathy and Graves' hyperthyroidism. On the study more broadly: The authors defined stable hyperthyroidism as no ophthalmopathy within 18 months of follow-up. Study-wide results and caveats: At around 65% sensitivity and 72.22% specificity, the model predicted progression of the ophthalmopathy.

This TCR was recovered from an adult man with Graves' hyperthyroidism. This sequence joins TRBV12-3 or TRBV12-4 and TRBJ2-5; the D is unclear. Sequences were obtained from peripheral blood or thyroid tissue (not recorded which). The CDR3 sequence is CASSRRILQDTQYF. CDR3 coding DNA: TGTGCCAGCAGCCGTAGGATCCTCCAAGATACCCAGTACTTC.